Listed below are T cell receptor beta chains from one sample, sequenced in a study of cytomegalovirus exposure and HLA in healthy donors. The protocol was immunoSEQ multiplex PCR, while the TCRdb copy is restricted to in-frame clones and leaves out a portion. The sample consists of 110,000 or so clones, over 65% of them appearing once. The sequenced material came from PBMCs. These receptors came from a woman aged 25 to 39 in good health and CMV-seropositive. Each CDR3 is given without its conserved first and last residue. Rows give clone size only sometimes, using once, few, many, or a class for an expanded clone.

clone_size j_call v_call cdr3_aa
NA TRBJ1-5 TRBV28 ASSLGRGSNQPQH
NA TRBJ1-1 TRBV6-6 ASSPPARGAEAF
NA TRBJ1-1 TRBV4-1 ASSHRTVGLMNTEAF
NA TRBJ2-1 TRBV2 ASGAGLAGTMKQF
NA TRBJ1-1 TRBV5-4 ASSLGVGSQNTEAF
NA TRBJ1-3 TRBV5-1 ASSSAGTTGNTIY
few TRBJ2-1 TRBV9 ASSGISGSNEQF
NA TRBJ1-2 TRBV2 ASSEDGGHYGYT
NA TRBJ2-1 TRBV5-1 ASSLRDRKDNEQF
once NA TRBV11-3 ASSLPGQGSYEQY
NA TRBJ2-2 TRBV27 ASSLRLASVTGELF
NA TRBJ2-7 TRBV28 ASSLAWQSAYEQY
NA TRBJ2-2 TRBV27 ASSFSSYNQQGSGELF
NA TRBJ2-7 TRBV4-1 ASSQERTGSSYEQY
NA TRBJ2-7 TRBV7-2 ASSLAGAGGREQY
NA TRBJ2-3 TRBV7-6 ASSSTGGFADTQY
NA TRBJ2-3 TRBV7-9 ASSSLAEHTDTQY
NA TRBJ2-7 TRBV10-2 ASSGTGGGGQY
NA TRBJ1-5 TRBV7-9 ASSYQGQGLNQPQH
NA TRBJ2-7 TRBV7-8 ASSTVRDSPSEQY
NA TRBJ1-2 TRBV6-1 ASSIIYGYT
NA TRBJ1-6 TRBV7-9 ASSLVPGLNSPLH
NA TRBJ2-2 TRBV2 ASSRQGNTGELF
NA TRBJ2-3 TRBV5-1 ASSPGLAGTSGRAPDTQY
NA TRBJ2-3 TRBV30 ARSIAGGSDTQY
NA TRBJ1-2 TRBV5-1 ASSARQEDRPNYGYT
few TRBJ2-2 TRBV5-5 ASSSGTGLSTGELF
once TRBJ2-5 TRBV7-6 ASSPPTAGDGEETQY
few TRBJ2-7 TRBV2 ASSGEITYEQY
NA TRBJ1-1 TRBV18 ASYGQANTEAF
NA TRBJ2-1 TRBV9 ASSASDSSYNEQF
once TRBJ2-7 TRBV10-3 AISRTSGTYEQY
NA TRBJ2-3 TRBV18 ASSRPFRDRDTDTQY
NA TRBJ1-1 TRBV29-1 SVPQRGSPRAF
NA TRBJ2-5 TRBV7-9 ASSLGTRQETQY
NA TRBJ1-1 TRBV7-7 ASSLLEGTEAF
NA TRBJ2-1 TRBV11-3 ASSLGQAGGGEQF
NA TRBJ1-4 TRBV7-9 ASSPYGSTNEKLF
once TRBJ2-1 TRBV30 AWSVLAGFNEQF
few TRBJ2-3 TRBV7-8 ASSFRTGLGTDTQY
NA TRBJ2-1 TRBV7-3 ASSPTSSYNEQF
NA TRBJ2-7 TRBV7-9 ASRTTGTGYEQY
NA TRBJ2-5 TRBV4-2 ASSMPSKPQETQY
NA TRBJ1-5 TRBV6-1 ASTRDSSDQPQH
NA TRBJ1-4 TRBV19 ASTDRPKGNEKLF